The rows below give T cell receptor beta chains drawn from one sample of a study of Ad26.COV2.S vaccination and SARS-CoV-2 variants. Clones were read by immunoSEQ multiplex PCR, and TCRdb kept only the in-frame ones, dropping some. The data show 400,000 to 450,000 clones, 90% seen once. The sample consisted of peripheral blood, taken in a trial of Ad26.COV2.S vaccine versus placebo. The receptors originated from a person aged 18-60 years who received the Ad26.COV2.S COVID-19 vaccine or a placebo. Each CDR3 is given with its conserved first and last residue. D genes are given only for firm matches. The size field is filled for only some rows; it gives once, few, many or a size class.

-	TRBV28	-	TRBJ2-7	TGTGCCAGCAGCCAGGATGGGACTGGGTACGAGCAGTACTTC	CASSQDGTGYEQYF
-	TRBV6-4	-	TRBJ2-1	TGTGCCAGCACCCAAAGCGGAGGTTCCTACAATGAGCAGTTCTTC	CASTQSGGSYNEQFF
-	TRBV6-4	-	TRBJ2-2	TGTGCCAGCAGCGCCACCCTAGGCGCGAACACCGGGGAGCTGTTTTTT	CASSATLGANTGELFF
-	TRBV30	-	TRBJ2-5	TGTGCCTGGAGTGCTGGATGGGGAGTACAAGAGACCCAGTACTTC	CAWSAGWGVQETQYF
-	TRBV19	-	TRBJ1-1	TGTGCCAGTAGTATGGGGAAATCTGAAGCTTTCTTT	CASSMGKSEAFF
-	TRBV6-2/TRBV6-3	-	TRBJ1-2	TGTGCCAGCAGTTACTTATCCGGGACAAATTATGGCTACACCTTC	CASSYLSGTNYGYTF
-	TRBV15	-	TRBJ2-7	TGTGCCACCAGCAGAGACAGGGAAGCGACTTACGCGCAGTACTTC	CATSRDREATYAQYF
-	TRBV11-2	TRBD2	TRBJ2-7	TGTGCCAGCAGCTTAGCTGCGACTAGCGTTTACGAGCAGTACTTC	CASSLAATSVYEQYF
few	TRBV18	-	TRBJ1-4	TGTGCCAGCTCAGATCAGGGGCCTGAAAAACTGTTTTTT	CASSDQGPEKLFF
-	TRBV10-3	TRBD1	TRBJ1-2	TGTGCCATCAGTGACGGAGACAGGGGGGGCTACACCTTC	CAISDGDRGGYTF
once	TRBV7-3	-	TRBJ2-1	TGTGCCAGCAGCTTATCTCCGGGAGAACCCTACAATGAGCAGTTCTTC	CASSLSPGEPYNEQFF
-	TRBV6-5	-	TRBJ2-7	TGTGCCAGCAGTTACTCGATTTTAGGGGTCGAGCAGTACTTC	CASSYSILGVEQYF
-	TRBV7-9	-	TRBJ1-3	TGTGCCAGCAGCCTAGGGACTGCCTCTGGAAACACCATATATTTT	CASSLGTASGNTIYF